One sample yielded the 32 T cell receptor beta chains listed below, sequenced in a study of response to subunit inactivated influenza vaccine. TCRdb reprocessed the RT-PCR reads via MiXCR and lists one record per CDR3 protein. There are more than 450,000 distinct CDR3 sequences in the sample; about 11% occur only once, and about 11% lies in the top ten. The same specimen was also included in a second study, on T cells expressing NK-cell markers. This second study notes: UMI-tagged 5'RACE template switching yielded the TCR beta cDNA.

The sample here was PBMCs from blood, taken on the day of vaccination. These receptors were obtained from a man aged 50 or older who received an inactivated influenza vaccine.

In its sample, this clonotype was seen a few times. This rearrangement joins TRBV11-1 to TRBJ1-3; D is uncertain. V lost 0 bases and J 3 bases, leaving 33 bases between the germline ends. The CDR3 has 23 residues. CDR1 and CDR2 from the germline V gene are SGHAT and FQDESV (reference sequence). The CDR3 bases are TGTGCCAGCAGCTTAGCGTGGGCAGTGGACCGACCCTACAACCGGGCTTTTGGAAACACCATATATTTT. It translates to CASSLAWAVDRPYNRAFGNTIYF.

The chain employs TRBV18 and TRBJ2-3; D is uncertain. V was trimmed by 1 base and J by 3 bases, leaving 14 bases between them. CDR3 length equals 16 residues. Looked up from germline, CDR1 is KGHSH and CDR2 is LQKENI. The CDR3 sequence: CASSPQRERSTDTQYF. CDR3 nucleotides: TGTGCCAGCTCACCACAGCGTGAGAGGAGTACAGATACGCAGTATTTT.

The gene calls are TRBV29-1 and TRBJ2-7; 8 bases align to TRBD1. The CDR3 has 13 amino acids. The J segment lost 7 bases and the V segment lost 4 bases, leaving 9 bases of the junction unmatched. CDR1 SQVTM and CDR2 ANQGSEA come from the germline V gene. CDR3 nucleotides: TGCAGCGTTGTCCAGGACAGGGTGGGGGAGCAGTACTTC. It specifies CSVVQDRVGEQYF.

At least ten counts were recorded for this clonotype. The chain employs TRBV7-6 and TRBJ2-1; the match to TRBD2 covers 11 bases. Germline V gene lookup returns CDR1 SGHVS and CDR2 FNYEAQ. V shed 2 bases and J 9 bases; nucleotides not matched to a gene: 9. CDR3 length: 16 amino acids. This CDR3 is CASSLRLAGGTPEQFF. CDR3 bases: TGTGCCAGCAGCTTACGCCTAGCGGGAGGAACCCCTGAGCAGTTCTTC. Using reference TRBV7-6 and TRBJ2-1 for the parts outside the CDR3, the full variable domain is GAGVSQSPRYKVTKRGQDVALRCDPISGHVSLYWYRQALGQGPEFLTYFNYEAQQDKSGLPNDRFSAERPEGSISTLTIQRTEQRDSAMYRCASSLRLAGGTPEQFFGPGTRLTVL.

This clonotype was detected ten times or more. V gene TRBV5-1 combines with J gene TRBJ2-2; no clear D gene. V was trimmed by 1 base and J by 0 bases, leaving 13 bases between them. The CDR3 is made up of 17 amino acids. Germline V gene data show CDR1 as SGHRS and CDR2 as YFSETQ. Here the CDR3 DNA reads TGCGCCAGCAGCTTGCTCCTGGGCAGTACGAACACCGGGGAGCTGTTTTTT. Protein product: CASSLLLGSTNTGELFF.

The CDR3 loop reads CASSQVPAGDTQYF. CDR3 DNA: TGCGCCAGCAGCCAAGTTCCGGCAGGAGATACGCAGTATTTT. The rearrangement joins TRBV4-1 to TRBJ2-3; D is undetermined. Germline CDR1 MGHRA, CDR2 YSYEKL. This CDR3 is 14 amino acids long. V lost 1 base and J lost 5, with 10 bases in between.

This clonotype was counted many times. The genes are TRBV5-1 and TRBJ2-1, with 9 bases fitting TRBD1. Losses at the gene ends were 1 base for V and 4 bases for J; bases not matched to a gene: 3. The CDR3 sequence is 15 residues long. The germline CDR1 and CDR2 sequences are SGHRS and YFSETQ. CDR3 residues: CASSLLGQGYNEQFF. In DNA, the CDR3 is TGCGCCAGCAGCTTGTTAGGACAGGGGTACAATGAGCAGTTCTTC.

The genes are TRBV18 and TRBJ2-7, with D tentatively TRBD1 (6 bases). V was cut by 0 bases and J by 0 bases, with 9 bases left in between. The CDR3 consists of 15 residues. Germline values: CDR1 KGHSH, CDR2 LQKENI. The CDR3 loop reads CASSPPDSLSYEQYF. Written as DNA, the CDR3 is TGTGCCAGCTCACCACCGGACAGTCTCTCCTACGAGCAGTACTTC.

This clonotype was recorded many times. The rearrangement links TRBV20-1 to TRBJ1-4; a possible D gene is TRBD1 (6 bases). V dropped 0 bases and J dropped 6 bases, with 14 bases sitting between them. Germline V gives CDR1 DFQATT, CDR2 SNEGSKA (reference sequence). The CDR3 loop spans 15 amino acids. CDR3 amino acids: CSARDQGSSDEKLFF. The CDR3 DNA follows: TGCAGTGCTAGAGATCAGGGGAGTTCGGATGAAAAACTGTTTTTT.

This clonotype was detected only a few times. The chain employs TRBV5-6 and TRBJ1-6, with unresolved D. Between the trimmed V and J ends, which lost 0 bases and 6 bases, there was a span of 10 bases. This CDR3 has 15 amino acids. Looked up from germline, CDR1 is SGHDT and CDR2 is YYEEEE. The CDR3 sequence is CASSLEVRPNSPLHF. In DNA form, the CDR3 reads TGTGCCAGCAGCTTGGAGGTCAGACCTAATTCACCCCTCCACTTT. The full variable domain, in which reference TRBV5-6 and TRBJ1-6 provide the parts outside the CDR3, is DAGVTQSPTHLIKTRGQQVTLRCSPKSGHDTVSWYQQALGQGPQFIFQYYEEEERQRGNFPDRFSGHQFPNYSSELNVNALLLGDSALYLCASSLEVRPNSPLHFGNGTRLTVT.

This chain connects TRBV7-6 to TRBJ2-3; 12 bases line up with TRBD2. The CDR3 has 16 residues. Germline-derived CDR1 and CDR2 are SGHVS and FNYEAQ. V lost 3 bases and J lost 5; bases outside the gene matches: 6. Here the CDR3 reads CASSLASGGEGDTQYF. As DNA, the CDR3 is TGTGCCAGCAGCTTGGCTAGCGGGGGGGAAGGAGATACGCAGTATTTT. Full variable domain (rest looked up from reference TRBV7-6 and TRBJ2-3): GAGVSQSPRYKVTKRGQDVALRCDPISGHVSLYWYRQALGQGPEFLTYFNYEAQQDKSGLPNDRFSAERPEGSISTLTIQRTEQRDSAMYRCASSLASGGEGDTQYFGPGTRLTVL.

This clonotype was seen a few times. The V gene is TRBV7-9, the J gene TRBJ2-1; D is unresolved. Germline V gene sequence: CDR1 SEHNR, CDR2 FQNEAQ (reference sequence). V lost 1 base to trimming and J lost 5 bases, with 6 bases between them. The CDR3 totals 13 residues. CDR3 bases: TGTGCCAGCAGCTTAGGGGCCCACAATGAGCAGTTCTTC. Protein sequence: CASSLGAHNEQFF.

This clonotype has a count of ten or more. The chain joins TRBV12-3 or TRBV12-4 to TRBJ1-5; possibly TRBD1 for D (6 bases). The CDR3 has 13 residues. V shed 3 bases and J shed 7 bases, with 10 bases lying between them. The CDR3 loop reads CASSFSRGQPQHF. The CDR3 DNA is TGTGCCAGCAGTTTCTCCAGGGGACAGCCCCAGCATTTT.

This clonotype was counted only a few times. The rearrangement links TRBV7-8 to TRBJ2-2; 8 bases line up with TRBD2. The CDR3 runs to 17 residues. Germline loops: CDR1 SGHVS, CDR2 FQNEAQ. V shed 2 bases, J shed 1 base, and the junction held 6 bases outside the gene matches. CDR3 amino acids: CASSLSRLAGNTGELFF. For the CDR3, the DNA is TGTGCCAGCAGCTTAAGTCGGCTAGCGGGGAACACCGGGGAGCTGTTTTTT.

A note on this clonotype: A much larger clone lies a single base off, so this may be a read error. The chain is built from TRBV28 and TRBJ1-2; D is unresolved. Germline CDR1 is MDHEN and CDR2 is SYDVKM. This CDR3 is built from 11 residues. The DNA of the CDR3 is TGTTCCAGCGGTCGGCGGGGTGGCTACACCTTC. Translation gives CSSGRRGGYTF.

This sequence joins TRBV9 and TRBJ1-4; 11 bases are shared with TRBD1. This CDR3 contains 14 residues. From germline, CDR1 is SGDLS and CDR2 YYNGEE. V gave up 2 bases and J gave up 8 bases; unmatched junction bases: 2. CDR3 nucleotide sequence: TGTGCCAGCAGCGTGGGACAGGGGGGCGAAAAACTGTTTTTT. It specifies CASSVGQGGEKLFF.

This clonotype occurred a few times. This chain connects TRBV5-1 to TRBJ2-2; D is possibly TRBD2 (6 bases). The ends were cut back, 0 bases at V and 7 bases at J, with 10 bases in the middle. There are 14 residues in the CDR3. The germline gives CDR1 SGHRS, CDR2 YFSETQ. CDR3 DNA: TGCGCCAGCAGCTTGGCCGGGGGTATCGGGGAGCTGTTTTTT. Translated: CASSLAGGIGELFF.

CDR3 region: CASPWTQLNTEAFF. In DNA form, the CDR3 reads TGTGCCAGCCCATGGACGCAATTGAACACTGAAGCTTTCTTT. V gene TRBV2 combines with J gene TRBJ1-1; no firm D call. The CDR3 runs 14 residues. Deletions cut 8 bases from V and 0 bases from J, with 13 bases between. Per the germline V gene, CDR1 is SNHLY and CDR2 is FYNNEI. The entire variable domain, with the rest obtained from reference TRBV2 and TRBJ1-1, is as follows: EPEVTQTPSHQVTQMGQEVILRCVPISNHLYFYWYRQILGQKVEFLVSFYNNEISEKSEIFDDQFSVERPDGSNFTLKIRSTKLEDSAMYFCASPWTQLNTEAFFGQGTRLTVV.

There are a few counts of this clonotype. The J gene is TRBJ2-5, the V gene TRBV5-5; D is unresolved. There are 13 residues in the CDR3. Trimming pared 0 bases from V and 5 bases from J, leaving 8 bases between. The germline CDR1 and CDR2 sequences are SGHKS and YYEKEE (reference sequence). The CDR3 DNA is TGTGCCAGCAGCTTGGTTTTCCGGGAGACCCAGTACTTC. Translation gives CASSLVFRETQYF.

This clonotype was seen a handful of times. This chain joins TRBV7-3 and TRBJ2-3; D perhaps matches TRBD1 (5 bases). The CDR3 totals 13 residues. Germline V CDR1 and CDR2: SGHTA, FQGTGA. Trimming removed 3 bases from V and 4 bases from J, with 8 bases in between. CDR3 sequence: CASSFDRADTQYF. DNA for the CDR3: TGTGCCAGCAGCTTCGACAGAGCAGATACGCAGTATTTT.

This chain uses TRBV18 with TRBJ2-7, with 9 positions matching TRBD2. The germline gives CDR1 KGHSH, CDR2 LQKENI. The CDR3 totals 17 residues. The junction had 10 bases not matched to a gene; V was cut back by 2 bases and J by 2 bases. In DNA form, the CDR3 reads TGTGCCAGCTCACCAGGTCGGATTTTAGCGGGAGCCTACGAGCAGTACTTC. This sequence encodes CASSPGRILAGAYEQYF.

This clonotype appeared a few times. V and J are TRBV21-1 and TRBJ2-1; the table gives TRBD2 as D, unverified against the DNA. TRBV21-1 is a pseudogene. The CDR3 is 18 residues long. CDR3 coding DNA: TGTGCCAGCAGCAAAGGGGGACTAGCGGGAGCCGAGGACAATGAGCAGTTCTTC. It specifies CASSKGGLAGAEDNEQFF.

This clonotype has just a few counts. This rearrangement joins TRBV20-1 to TRBJ2-7, with 12 bases identical to TRBD2. The CDR3 length is 15 residues. Per the germline V gene, CDR1 is DFQATT and CDR2 is SNEGSKA (reference sequence). J lost 1 base, V lost 5 bases, and 6 bases had no gene match. CDR3 DNA: TGCAGTGCTGAACGACTAGCGGGGGAATCCTACGAGCAGTACTTC. It yields the protein CSAERLAGESYEQYF.

The chain combines TRBV12-3 or TRBV12-4 with TRBJ2-5; D is ambiguous. The CDR3 extends over 12 amino acids. V was cut by 8 bases and J by 4 bases, with 11 bases left in between. The CDR3 region has the DNA TGTGCCAGCGAATCGGGTGGAGAGACCCAGTACTTC. Encoded protein: CASESGGETQYF.

The chain employs TRBV4-3 and TRBJ2-3; TRBD1 might be the D (6 bases). The germline V gene encodes CDR1 LGHNA and CDR2 YSLEER. Trimming took off 4 bases at V and 2 bases at J, with 10 bases between the two ends. The CDR3 totals 14 residues. CDR3 in amino acids: CASSLLGATDTQYF. DNA of the CDR3: TGCGCCAGCAGCCTACTGGGGGCCACAGATACGCAGTATTTT.

This clonotype was seen only a few times. V usage is TRBV30 and J usage is TRBJ2-7, with D uncertain. V lost 0 bases and J 4 bases, leaving 7 bases between the germline ends. Per germline, CDR1 GTSNPN and CDR2 SVGIG (reference sequence). The CDR3 consists of 12 residues. The CDR3 DNA reads as TGTGCCTGGAGTGTGGGGTGGTACGAGCAGTACTTC. Encoded protein: CAWSVGWYEQYF.

The sample holds many counts of this clonotype. This chain uses TRBV19 with TRBJ2-1, with D possibly matching TRBD2 (5 bases). In germline, CDR1 is LNHDA, CDR2 SQIVND (reference sequence). V lost 9 bases to trimming and J lost 3 bases, with 12 bases between them. This CDR3 has 13 amino acids. CDR3 in amino acids: CASSPRGYNEQFF. CDR3 bases: TGTGCCAGCAGCCCTCGGGGCTACAATGAGCAGTTCTTC.

This clonotype has a handful of counts. V gene TRBV12-3 or TRBV12-4 combines with J gene TRBJ2-7; D not resolved. The CDR3 contains 12 residues. The ends were cut back, 0 bases at V and 13 bases at J, with 13 bases in the middle. CDR3: CASSLASAKLYF. DNA for the CDR3: TGTGCCAGCAGTTTAGCGTCGGCCAAGCTCTACTTC.

The sample holds a few counts of this clonotype. The chain combines TRBV4-2 with TRBJ2-2, with D hard to call. Germline lookup yields CDR1 LGHNA and CDR2 YNFKEQ. Between the trimmed V and J ends, which lost 0 bases and 0 bases, there was a span of 11 bases. The CDR3 covers 17 residues. DNA of the CDR3: TGTGCCAGCAGCCAAGATCGGCGCAGAGCGAACACCGGGGAGCTGTTTTTT. The encoded protein is CASSQDRRRANTGELFF.

This clonotype was counted many times. The chain joins TRBV6-1 to TRBJ2-6, with 10 positions matching TRBD1. The CDR3 covers 17 residues. Germline V gives CDR1 MNHNS, CDR2 SASEGT. With V trimmed by 6 bases and J by 2 bases, 7 bases remained unmatched. For the CDR3, the DNA is TGTGCCAGCAGCGCGACAGGGGGCTTTACTGGGGCCAACGTCCTGACTTTC. This gives the protein CASSATGGFTGANVLTF.

This clonotype was seen only a few times. This chain connects TRBV4-1 to TRBJ2-2, with TRBD1 identical over 12 bases. Germline-derived CDR1 and CDR2 are MGHRA and YSYEKL. The CDR3 runs 17 residues. V lost 4 bases and J lost 4; bases outside the gene matches: 7. The DNA for the CDR3 is TGCGCCAGCAGCCGCGGGACAGGGGGCGCGGGCACCGGGGAGCTGTTTTTT. Translation: CASSRGTGGAGTGELFF.

This clonotype came up a few times. The V call is TRBV27, the J call TRBJ2-1; 9 bases line up with TRBD1. CDR1 and CDR2 from the germline V gene are MNHEY and SMNVEV (reference sequence). V was pared by 5 bases and J by 0 bases, with 14 bases of the junction left unmatched. This CDR3 contains 19 residues. This chain's CDR3 is CASSPGQGLPRSSYNEQFF. DNA for the CDR3: TGTGCCAGCAGTCCCGGACAGGGGCTTCCTAGGAGCTCCTACAATGAGCAGTTCTTC.